These 9 T cell receptor beta chains came from one sample sequenced in a study of spatial heterogeneity in lung cancer. The time point is: sample taken at primary tumor resection. TCRdb analysed the 5' RACE reads with MiXCR anew, one entry per CDR3 protein. The sample carries fewer than 18,000 distinct CDR3 sequences, 3.6% recorded once. The specimen was normal lung tissue next to the tumor, collected at surgery. The receptors stem from a male donor with early-stage non-small cell lung cancer.

This clonotype was found many times. The library was prepared for alpha chains; this beta chain is a stray read, so its frequency means little. This sequence joins TRBV6-2 or TRBV6-3 and TRBJ1-1; TRBD1 is a possible D gene (5 bases). This CDR3 comprises 11 residues. V lost 1 base, J lost 11 bases, and 8 bases lay in between. Germline V gene sequence: CDR1 MNHEY, CDR2 SVGEGT. The CDR3, as DNA: TGTGCCAGCAGTTACTGGGGGGGTGCTTTCTTT. Translation: CASSYWGGAFF.

This clonotype showed up many times. Within a library made for alpha chains, this beta chain is off target, and its count is uninformative. The J gene is TRBJ1-2, the V gene TRBV7-9; tentatively, D is TRBD1 (5 bases). From germline, CDR1 is SEHNR and CDR2 FQNEAQ (reference sequence). V was trimmed by 5 bases and J by 4 bases, leaving 14 bases between them. The CDR3 is made up of 14 amino acids. DNA of the CDR3: TGTGCCAGCAGCCCCGGAGGGGCCGCCTATGGCTACACCTTC. As protein: CASSPGGAAYGYTF.

This clonotype was picked up many times. This beta chain is a stray sequence in a library constructed for alpha chains; its clone size is not meaningful. The CDR3 sequence: CSVRMMGTEAFF. The CDR3 DNA reads as TGCAGCGTCCGCATGATGGGGACTGAAGCTTTCTTT. The rearrangement joins TRBV29-1 to TRBJ1-1; D gene uncertain. Trimming stripped 6 bases from V and 5 bases from J, with 13 bases between. The CDR3 is 12 residues long. Germline V CDR1 and CDR2: SQVTM, ANQGSEA.

This clonotype has ten or more counts. Since it is a stray read in a library aimed at alpha chains, this beta chain has a size that is not meaningful. The chain couples TRBV20-1 to TRBJ2-1; D not resolved. The CDR3 consists of 14 residues. Trimming cost V 6 bases and J 0 bases, with 12 bases left between them. Germline-derived CDR1 and CDR2 are DFQATT and SNEGSKA (reference sequence). The CDR3 sequence is CSARTENSYNEQFF. For the CDR3, the DNA is TGCAGTGCCCGGACGGAGAACTCCTACAATGAGCAGTTCTTC.

This clonotype was observed many times. Because the library targeted alpha chains, this beta chain is an off-target read whose size means little. This CDR3 reads CASSDDPTGELFF. The CDR3 nucleotides read TGTGCCAGCAGTGACGACCCCACCGGGGAGCTGTTTTTT. The rearrangement joins TRBV6-4 to TRBJ2-2; no firm D call. CDR1 and CDR2 (germline): MRHNA, SNTAGT. The CDR3 runs to 13 residues. Trimming took off 2 bases at V and 4 bases at J, with 5 bases between the two ends.

This clonotype came up many times. The size of this beta chain means little, since it is a stray read in a library made for alpha chains. The V and J genes are TRBV3-1 and TRBJ2-7; tentatively, D is TRBD2 (6 bases). This CDR3 spans 15 amino acids. The V gene lost 4 bases and the J gene lost 6 bases, with 19 bases spanning the gap. Germline CDR1 and CDR2: LGHDT and YNNKEL (reference sequence). CDR3 sequence (DNA): TGTGCCAGCAGCCCCCCCCAGGGAGGTGAAGTCGAGCAGTACTTC. It specifies CASSPPQGGEVEQYF.

The sample holds many counts of this clonotype. This beta chain represents an off-target read in a library built for alpha chains; its size is of limited meaning. V usage is TRBV5-1 and J usage is TRBJ2-5; the D call may be TRBD1 or TRBD2 (5 bases each). CDR1 is SGHRS, CDR2 YFSETQ, per germline. There are 14 residues in the CDR3. Trimming took 2 bases from V and 1 from J, leaving 9 bases between them. The CDR3 loop is CASSFGTVQETQYF. The DNA for the CDR3 is TGCGCCAGCAGCTTTGGGACCGTCCAAGAGACCCAGTACTTC.

This clonotype came up many times. Being off target in a library aimed at alpha chains, this beta chain has a size of little meaning. The chain is built from TRBV12-3 or TRBV12-4 and TRBJ2-1, with 12 nucleotides matching TRBD2. With 6 bases clipped from V and 4 bases from J, the junction kept 4 bases outside the gene matches. This CDR3 spans 15 amino acids. CDR3 DNA sequence: TGTGCCAGCAGCTCTAGCGGGAGGGCATACAATGAGCAGTTCTTC. It translates to CASSSSGRAYNEQFF.

This clonotype was found many times. A library prepared for alpha chains yielded this beta chain as an off-target read; its size is of little meaning. This chain uses TRBV7-8 with TRBJ1-1; D remains unclear. Germline lookup yields CDR1 SGHVS and CDR2 FQNEAQ. The V and J ends lost 5 bases and 4 bases respectively, with 14 bases between them. The CDR3 totals 14 residues. The CDR3: CASSQNPKATEAFF. The CDR3 nucleotides are TGTGCCAGCAGCCAAAACCCGAAGGCCACTGAAGCTTTCTTT.